The next 2 T cell receptor beta chains were all read from a single sample in a study of T cells after yellow fever vaccination. TCRdb ran MiXCR on the 5' RACE reads and lists one entry per CDR3 protein. Among roughly 140,000 distinct CDR3 sequences listed, roughly 8.2% were seen once. The sample consisted of CD4+ T cells sorted from PBMCs, taken 5 days after the yellow fever booster vaccination. These receptors all come from a man aged 25-45 years who received the YFV17D yellow fever vaccine.

This clonotype came up many times. V usage is TRBV18 and J usage is TRBJ2-5, with 10 positions matching TRBD2. The germline CDR1 and CDR2 sequences are KGHSH and LQKENI. This CDR3 contains 17 residues. V gave up 3 bases and J gave up 4 bases; unmatched junction bases: 11. CDR3 region: CASSPLMALAGRETQYF. The CDR3, as DNA: TGTGCCAGCTCACCCCTAATGGCACTAGCGGGAAGAGAGACCCAGTACTTC. Looking up the rest from reference TRBV18 and TRBJ2-5 gives the full variable domain: NAGVMQNPRHLVRRRGQEARLRCSPMKGHSHVYWYRQLPEEGLKFMVYLQKENIIDESGMPKERFSAEFPKEGPSILRIQQVVRGDSAAYFCASSPLMALAGRETQYFGPGTRLLVL.

This clonotype was found many times. In DNA, the CDR3 is TGTGCCAGCCGTTCTGAGGCAGATACGCAGTATTTT. Amino acid sequence: CASRSEADTQYF. The chain couples TRBV18 to TRBJ2-3; no reliable D call. Germline lookup yields CDR1 KGHSH and CDR2 LQKENI. V lost 8 bases and J 4 bases, leaving 10 bases between the germline ends. This CDR3 is built from 12 residues.